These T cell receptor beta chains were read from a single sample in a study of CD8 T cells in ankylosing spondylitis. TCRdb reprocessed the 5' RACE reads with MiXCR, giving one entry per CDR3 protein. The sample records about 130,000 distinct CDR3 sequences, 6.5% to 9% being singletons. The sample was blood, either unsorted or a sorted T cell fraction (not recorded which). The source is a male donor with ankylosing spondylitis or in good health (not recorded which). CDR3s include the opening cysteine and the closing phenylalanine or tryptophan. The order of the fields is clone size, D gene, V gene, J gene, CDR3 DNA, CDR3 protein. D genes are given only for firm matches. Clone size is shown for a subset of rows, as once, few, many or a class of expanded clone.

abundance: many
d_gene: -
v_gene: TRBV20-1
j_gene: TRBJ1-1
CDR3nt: TGCAGTGCTAGCGGGAATATAAACACTGAAGCTTTCTTT
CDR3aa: CSASGNINTEAFF

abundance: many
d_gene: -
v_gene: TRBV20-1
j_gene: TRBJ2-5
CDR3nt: TGCAGTGCTAGAGAGCCGCGAGGGGCGGAAGAGACCCAGTACTTC
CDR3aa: CSAREPRGAEETQYF

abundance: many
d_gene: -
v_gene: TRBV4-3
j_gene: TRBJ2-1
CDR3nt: TGCGCCAGCAGCCAAGATCCTGAGGGGCGTGAGCAGTTCTTC
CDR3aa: CASSQDPEGREQFF

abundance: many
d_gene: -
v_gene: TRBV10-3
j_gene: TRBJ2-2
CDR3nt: TGTGCCATCAGTGCCCAGGTTGAGGCCGGGGAGCTGTTTTTT
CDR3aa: CAISAQVEAGELFF

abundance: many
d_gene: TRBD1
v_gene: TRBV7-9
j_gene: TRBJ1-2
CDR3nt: TGTGCCAGCAGCCCCTGGGACAGGGGGATTGACGGCTACACCTTC
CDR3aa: CASSPWDRGIDGYTF

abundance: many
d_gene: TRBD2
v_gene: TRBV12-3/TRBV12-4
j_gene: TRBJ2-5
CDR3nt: TGTGCCAGCAGTTTCCGAGGCGGGGGTCTAGAGACCCAGTACTTC
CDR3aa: CASSFRGGGLETQYF

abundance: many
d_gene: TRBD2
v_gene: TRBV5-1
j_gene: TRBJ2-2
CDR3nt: TGCGCCAGCAGCTTGGTATCGACTAGCTTTGGGGAGCTGTTTTTT
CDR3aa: CASSLVSTSFGELFF

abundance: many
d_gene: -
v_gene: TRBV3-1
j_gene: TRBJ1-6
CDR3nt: TGTGCCAGCAGCCAGCAGGTGTTAAACGGCGGGTCACCCCTCCACTTT
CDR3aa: CASSQQVLNGGSPLHF

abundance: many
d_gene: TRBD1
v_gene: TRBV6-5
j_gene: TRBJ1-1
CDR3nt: TGTGCCAGCAGTTTCCGGACAGGGGGAATAACTGAAGCTTTCTTT
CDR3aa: CASSFRTGGITEAFF

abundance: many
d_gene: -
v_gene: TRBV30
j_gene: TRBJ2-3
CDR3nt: TGTGCCTGGAGTGTGGGTGCCGGGGACACAGATACGCAGTATTTT
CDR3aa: CAWSVGAGDTDTQYF

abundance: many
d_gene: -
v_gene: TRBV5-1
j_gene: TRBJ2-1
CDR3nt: TGCGCCCGCGGCTGGGGGACCACGCCTGTCAATGAGCAGTTCTTC
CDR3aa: CARGWGTTPVNEQFF

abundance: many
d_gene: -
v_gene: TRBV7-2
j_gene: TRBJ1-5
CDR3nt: TGTGCCAGCAGCTTATCAACGTGGTCAGGGGTGAATCAGCCCCAGCATTTT
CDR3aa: CASSLSTWSGVNQPQHF

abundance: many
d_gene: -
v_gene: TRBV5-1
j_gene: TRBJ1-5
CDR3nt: TGCGCCAGCAGCTTGGGGCAGCCCAATCAGCCCCAGCATTTT
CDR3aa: CASSLGQPNQPQHF

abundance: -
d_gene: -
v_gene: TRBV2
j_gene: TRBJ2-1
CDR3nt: TGTACCATCTGTAATTTCGCCCCTTTTCAGAGCTCCTACAATGAGCAGTTCTTC
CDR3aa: CTICNFAPFQSSYNEQFF

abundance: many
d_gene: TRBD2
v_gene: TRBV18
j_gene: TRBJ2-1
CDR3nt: TGTGCCAGCTCACCACGAGCGGGGGGGAGCTCCTACAATGAGCAGTTCTTC
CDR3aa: CASSPRAGGSSYNEQFF

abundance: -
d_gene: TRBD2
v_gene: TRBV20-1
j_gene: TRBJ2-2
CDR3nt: TGCAGTGCTAGGGTCGCGGGAGGGCCACGGTTCGGGGAGCTGTTTTTT
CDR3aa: CSARVAGGPRFGELFF

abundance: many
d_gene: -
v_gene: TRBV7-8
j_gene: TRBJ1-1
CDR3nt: TGTGCCAGCAGCTTAATGGAGGGATCGGCTTTCTTT
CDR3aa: CASSLMEGSAFF

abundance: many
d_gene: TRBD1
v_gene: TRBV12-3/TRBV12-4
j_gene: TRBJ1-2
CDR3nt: TGTGCCAGTACACGTGGCACAGGGGGCAATGGCTACACCTTC
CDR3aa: CASTRGTGGNGYTF

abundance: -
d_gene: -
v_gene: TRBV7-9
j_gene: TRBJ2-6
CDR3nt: TGTGCCAGCAGCTCCTCTTTCGGAGGGCCTGGGGCCAACGTCCTGACTTTC
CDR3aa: CASSSSFGGPGANVLTF

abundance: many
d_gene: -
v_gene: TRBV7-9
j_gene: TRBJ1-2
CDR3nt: TGTGCCAGCAGCCAGACGGGGGACGGAACTAACTATGGCTACACCTTC
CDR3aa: CASSQTGDGTNYGYTF

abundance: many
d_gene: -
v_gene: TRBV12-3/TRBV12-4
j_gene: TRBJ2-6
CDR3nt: TGTGCCAGCAGGCAAGCTGGGGCCAACGTCCTGACTTTC
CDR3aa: CASRQAGANVLTF

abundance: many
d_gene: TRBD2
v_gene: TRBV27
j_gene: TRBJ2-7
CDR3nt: TGTGCCAGCAGTTCAACTAGCGGGAGGACCTACGAGCAGTACTTC
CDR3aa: CASSSTSGRTYEQYF

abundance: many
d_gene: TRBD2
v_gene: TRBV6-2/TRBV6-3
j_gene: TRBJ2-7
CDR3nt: TGTGCCAGCAGCCGCGGACTAGCGGGTGTTTACGAGCAGTACTTC
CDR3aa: CASSRGLAGVYEQYF

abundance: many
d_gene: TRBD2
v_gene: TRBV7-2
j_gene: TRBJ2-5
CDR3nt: TGTGCCAGCAGCACCAGTAGCGGGAGTTCAGAGACCCAGTACTTC
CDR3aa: CASSTSSGSSETQYF

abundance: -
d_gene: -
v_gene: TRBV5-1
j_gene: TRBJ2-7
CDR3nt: TGCGCCAGCAGCGCGAGCTCCTACGGGCAGTACTTC
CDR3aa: CASSASSYGQYF

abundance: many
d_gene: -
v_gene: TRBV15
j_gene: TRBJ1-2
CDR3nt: TGTGCCACCAGCACGCAGGGGCCTTTTTATGGCTACACCTTC
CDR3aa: CATSTQGPFYGYTF

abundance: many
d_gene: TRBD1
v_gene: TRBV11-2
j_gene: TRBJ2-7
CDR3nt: TGTGCCAGCAGCTTAGCCGGGACAGGGGTCTACGAGCAGTACTTC
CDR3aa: CASSLAGTGVYEQYF

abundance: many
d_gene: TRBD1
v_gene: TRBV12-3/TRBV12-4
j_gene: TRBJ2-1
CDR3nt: TGTGCCAGCAGTGTGGGACAGGTGGGATACAATGAGCAGTTCTTC
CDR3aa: CASSVGQVGYNEQFF

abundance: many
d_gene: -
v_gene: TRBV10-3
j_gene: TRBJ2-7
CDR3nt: TGTGCCATCAGTGGAGGGGGGATCGGCTACGAGCAGTACTTC
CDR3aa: CAISGGGIGYEQYF

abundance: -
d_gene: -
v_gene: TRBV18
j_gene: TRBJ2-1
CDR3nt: TGTGCCAGCTCACAACAAAAACTAGGGGGGAACTACAATGAGCAGTTCTTC
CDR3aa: CASSQQKLGGNYNEQFF

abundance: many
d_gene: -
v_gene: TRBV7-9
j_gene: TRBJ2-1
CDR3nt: TGTGCCAGCAGCCCAGGTCGGGGGAGCTCCTACAATGAGCAGTTCTTC
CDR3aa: CASSPGRGSSYNEQFF

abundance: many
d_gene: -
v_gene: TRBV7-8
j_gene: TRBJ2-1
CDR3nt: TGTGCCAGCAGCTTGACCCACAATGAGCAGTTCTTC
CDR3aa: CASSLTHNEQFF

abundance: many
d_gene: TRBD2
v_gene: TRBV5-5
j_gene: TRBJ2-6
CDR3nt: TGTGCCAGCGGGGACTATTCTGGGGCCAACGTCCTGACTTTC
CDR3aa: CASGDYSGANVLTF

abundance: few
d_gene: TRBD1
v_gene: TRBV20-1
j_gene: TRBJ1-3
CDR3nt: TGCAGTGCTAGTGGTGGACAGGTCGCTGGAAACACCATATATTTT
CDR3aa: CSASGGQVAGNTIYF

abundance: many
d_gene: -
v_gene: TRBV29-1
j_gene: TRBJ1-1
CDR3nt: TGCAGCGTTGACAGGGGGAACACTGAAGCTTTCTTT
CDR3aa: CSVDRGNTEAFF

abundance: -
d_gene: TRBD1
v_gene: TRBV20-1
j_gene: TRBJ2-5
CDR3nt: TGCAGTGCCAGACCGGGACAGGGGGCTCAAGAGACCCAGTACTTC
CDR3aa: CSARPGQGAQETQYF

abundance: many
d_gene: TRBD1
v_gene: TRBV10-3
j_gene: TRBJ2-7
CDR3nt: TGTGCCATCACCCGTCCGGGACAGGGAGCCTACGAGCAGTACTTC
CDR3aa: CAITRPGQGAYEQYF

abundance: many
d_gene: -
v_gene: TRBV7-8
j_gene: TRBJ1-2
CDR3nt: TGTGCCAGCAGCTTACAAGGGCCCAGAGGTGGCGCGGGCTACACCTTC
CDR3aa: CASSLQGPRGGAGYTF

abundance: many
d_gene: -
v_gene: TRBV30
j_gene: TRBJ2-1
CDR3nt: TGTGCCTGGAAGCTTTCCGGGACCGCGAACAATGAGCAGTTCTTC
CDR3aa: CAWKLSGTANNEQFF

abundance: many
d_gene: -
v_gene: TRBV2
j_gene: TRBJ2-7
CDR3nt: TGTGCCAGCACTATCTCCTACGAGCAGTACTTC
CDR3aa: CASTISYEQYF

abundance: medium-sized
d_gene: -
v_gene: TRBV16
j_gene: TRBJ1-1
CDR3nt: TGTGCCAGCAGCCAATCGATCAGCAGGGAGAACACTGAAGCTTTCTTT
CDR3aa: CASSQSISRENTEAFF

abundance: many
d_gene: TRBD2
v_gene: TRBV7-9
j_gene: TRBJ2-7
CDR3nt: TGTGCCAGCAGCCCGCGGACTAGCGGGAGTAAGCAGTACTTC
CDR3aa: CASSPRTSGSKQYF

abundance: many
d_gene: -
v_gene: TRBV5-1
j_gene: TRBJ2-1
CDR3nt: TGCGCCAGCAGCCGCCAGGTTTCCTACAATGAGCAGTTCTTC
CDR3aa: CASSRQVSYNEQFF

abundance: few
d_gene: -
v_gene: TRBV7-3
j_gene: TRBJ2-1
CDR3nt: TGTGCCAGCAGCTTAATTGCTACGACTCACAATGAGCAGTTCTTC
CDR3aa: CASSLIATTHNEQFF

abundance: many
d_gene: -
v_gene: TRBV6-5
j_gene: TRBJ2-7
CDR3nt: TGTGCCAGCAGTTATCTAAGTCTTCCCTACGAGCAGTACTTC
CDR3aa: CASSYLSLPYEQYF

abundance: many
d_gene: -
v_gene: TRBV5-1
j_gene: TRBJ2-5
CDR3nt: TGCGCCAGCAGCTCCCGTACAGAAGAGACCCAGTACTTC
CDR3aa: CASSSRTEETQYF

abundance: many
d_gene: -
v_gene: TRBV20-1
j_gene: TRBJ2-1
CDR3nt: TGCAGTGCTAGAAATTACAATGAGCAGTTCTTC
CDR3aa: CSARNYNEQFF

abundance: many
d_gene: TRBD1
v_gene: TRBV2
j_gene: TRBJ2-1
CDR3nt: TGTGCCAGTGGACAGGGACTCTCTTACAATGAGCAGTTCTTC
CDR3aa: CASGQGLSYNEQFF

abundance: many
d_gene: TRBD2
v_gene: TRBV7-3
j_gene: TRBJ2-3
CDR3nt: TGTGCCAGCAGCGCCGGACTAGCTCCAGATACGCAGTATTTT
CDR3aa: CASSAGLAPDTQYF

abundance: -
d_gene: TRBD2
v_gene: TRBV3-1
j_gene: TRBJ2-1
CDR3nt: TGTGCCAGCAGCCAAGATTCGGGAGGGCTAAGAGCCTACAATGAGCAGTTCTTC
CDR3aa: CASSQDSGGLRAYNEQFF

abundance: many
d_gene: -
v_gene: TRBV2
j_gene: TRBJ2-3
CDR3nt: TGTGCCAGCAGTGAGCTAGAGGATACGCAGTATTTT
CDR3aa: CASSELEDTQYF

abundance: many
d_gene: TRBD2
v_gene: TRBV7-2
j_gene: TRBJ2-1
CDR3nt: TGTGCCAGCAGCTTCGCGGGACTAGGTAATGAGCAGTTCTTC
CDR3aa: CASSFAGLGNEQFF

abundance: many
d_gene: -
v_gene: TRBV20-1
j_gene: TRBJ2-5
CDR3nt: TGCAGTGCTAGGCAGGGTCGCCAAGAGACCCAGTACTTC
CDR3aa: CSARQGRQETQYF

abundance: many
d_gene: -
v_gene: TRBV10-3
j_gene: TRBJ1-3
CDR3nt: TGTGCCATCAGAAGTACGGGGGATGGAAACACCATATATTTT
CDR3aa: CAIRSTGDGNTIYF

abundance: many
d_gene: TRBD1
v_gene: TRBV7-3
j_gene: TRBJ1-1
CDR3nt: TGTGCCAGCAGCAAGGACAGGGGGAGATCTGAAGCTTTCTTT
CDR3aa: CASSKDRGRSEAFF